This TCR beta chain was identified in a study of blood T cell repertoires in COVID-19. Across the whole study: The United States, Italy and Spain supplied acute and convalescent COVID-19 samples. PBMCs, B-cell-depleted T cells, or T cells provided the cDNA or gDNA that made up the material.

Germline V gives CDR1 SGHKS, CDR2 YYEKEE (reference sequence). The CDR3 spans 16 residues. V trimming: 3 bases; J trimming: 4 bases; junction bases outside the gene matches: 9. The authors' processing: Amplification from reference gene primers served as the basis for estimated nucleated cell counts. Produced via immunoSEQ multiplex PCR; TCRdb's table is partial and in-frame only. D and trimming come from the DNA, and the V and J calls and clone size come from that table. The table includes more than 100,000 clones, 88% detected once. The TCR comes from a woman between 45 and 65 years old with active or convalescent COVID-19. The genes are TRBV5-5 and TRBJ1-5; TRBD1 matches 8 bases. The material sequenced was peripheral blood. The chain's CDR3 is CASSSLGQAENQPQHF. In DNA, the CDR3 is TGTGCCAGCAGCTCACTGGGACAGGCGGAGAATCAGCCCCAGCATTTT.